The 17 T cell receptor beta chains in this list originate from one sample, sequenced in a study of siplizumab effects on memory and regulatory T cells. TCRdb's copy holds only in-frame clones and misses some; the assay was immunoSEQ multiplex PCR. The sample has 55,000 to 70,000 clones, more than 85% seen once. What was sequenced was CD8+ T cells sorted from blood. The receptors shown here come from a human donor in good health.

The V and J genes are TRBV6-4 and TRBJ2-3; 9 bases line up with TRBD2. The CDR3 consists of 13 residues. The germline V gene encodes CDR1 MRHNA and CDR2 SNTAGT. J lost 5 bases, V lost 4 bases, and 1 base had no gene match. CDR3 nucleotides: TGTGCCAGCAGTGGGACTAGCGAAGATACGCAGTATTTT. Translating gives CASSGTSEDTQYF.

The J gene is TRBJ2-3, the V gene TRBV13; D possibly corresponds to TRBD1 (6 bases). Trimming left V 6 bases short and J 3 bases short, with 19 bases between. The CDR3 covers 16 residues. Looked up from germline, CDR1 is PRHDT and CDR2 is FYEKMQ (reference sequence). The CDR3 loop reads CASREKQGPWTDTQYF. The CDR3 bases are TGTGCCAGCAGGGAGAAACAGGGACCGTGGACAGATACGCAGTATTTT.

The CDR3: CASTKLAEEYNEQFF. For the CDR3, the DNA is TGTGCCAGTACAAAACTAGCGGAAGAGTACAATGAGCAGTTCTTC. This chain links TRBV19 with TRBJ2-1, with 8 nucleotides matching TRBD2. Germline CDR1 LNHDA, CDR2 SQIVND (reference sequence). Germline trimming cut 7 bases from V and 4 bases from J; bases unmatched to any gene: 9. The CDR3 runs 15 residues.

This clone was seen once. CDR3 residues: CASTSEPRSYEQYF. The CDR3 DNA reads as TGTGCCAGCACCTCCGAGCCCCGGTCCTACGAGCAGTACTTC. V is TRBV7-6 and J is TRBJ2-7; no reliable D call. The V end was cut by 7 bases, the J end by 1 base, with 14 bases between. The CDR3 consists of 14 residues. The germline V gene encodes CDR1 SGHVS and CDR2 FNYEAQ.

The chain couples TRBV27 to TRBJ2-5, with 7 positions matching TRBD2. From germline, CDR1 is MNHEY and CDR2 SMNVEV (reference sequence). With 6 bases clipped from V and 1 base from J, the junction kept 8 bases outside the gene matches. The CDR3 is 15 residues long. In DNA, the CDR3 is TGTGCCAGCAGCAAAGCGGGATTACTCCAAGAGACCCAGTACTTC. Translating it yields CASSKAGLLQETQYF.

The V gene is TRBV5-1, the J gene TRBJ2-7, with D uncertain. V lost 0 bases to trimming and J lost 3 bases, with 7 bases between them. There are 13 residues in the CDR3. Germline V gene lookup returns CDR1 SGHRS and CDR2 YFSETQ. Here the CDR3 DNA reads TGCGCCAGCAGCTTGGCACAGAACTACGAGCAGTACTTC. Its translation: CASSLAQNYEQYF.

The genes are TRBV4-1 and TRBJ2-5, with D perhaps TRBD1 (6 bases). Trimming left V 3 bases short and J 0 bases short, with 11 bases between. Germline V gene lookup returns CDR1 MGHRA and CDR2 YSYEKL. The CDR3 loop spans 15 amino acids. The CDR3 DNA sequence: TGCGCCAGCAGCCAGCCGCCAGGGGACCAAGAGACCCAGTACTTC. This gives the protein CASSQPPGDQETQYF.

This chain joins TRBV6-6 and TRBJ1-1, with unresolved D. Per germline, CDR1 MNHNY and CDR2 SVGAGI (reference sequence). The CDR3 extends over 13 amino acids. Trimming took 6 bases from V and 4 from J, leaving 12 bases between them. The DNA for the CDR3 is TGTGCCAGCAGCCCCTTGGGTGGCACTGAAGCTTTCTTT. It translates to CASSPLGGTEAFF.

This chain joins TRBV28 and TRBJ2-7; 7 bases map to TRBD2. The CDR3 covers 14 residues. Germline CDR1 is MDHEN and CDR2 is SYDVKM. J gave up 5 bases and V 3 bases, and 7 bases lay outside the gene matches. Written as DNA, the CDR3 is TGTGCCAGCAGTTTGGGAGGGGAGTACAACGAGCAGTACTTC. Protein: CASSLGGEYNEQYF. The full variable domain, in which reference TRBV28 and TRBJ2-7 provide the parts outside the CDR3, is DVKVTQSSRYLVKRTGEKVFLECVQDMDHENMFWYRQDPGLGLRLIYFSYDVKMKEKGDIPEGYSVSREKKERFSLILESASTNQTSMYLCASSLGGEYNEQYFGPGTRLTVT.

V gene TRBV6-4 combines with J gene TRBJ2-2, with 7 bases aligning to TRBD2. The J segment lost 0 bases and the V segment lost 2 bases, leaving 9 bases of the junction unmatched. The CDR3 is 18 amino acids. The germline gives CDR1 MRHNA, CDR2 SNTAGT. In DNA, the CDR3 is TGTGCCAGCAGTGACGGGGTAGCGGGCAGTTCGAACACCGGGGAGCTGTTTTTT. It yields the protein CASSDGVAGSSNTGELFF.

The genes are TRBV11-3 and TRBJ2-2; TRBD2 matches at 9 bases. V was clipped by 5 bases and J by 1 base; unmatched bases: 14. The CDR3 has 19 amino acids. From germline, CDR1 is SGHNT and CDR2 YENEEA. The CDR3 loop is CASSPGVSGRILNTGELFF. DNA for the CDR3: TGTGCCAGCAGCCCGGGGGTCAGCGGGAGGATCCTGAACACCGGGGAGCTGTTTTTT.

CDR3 region: CASSFGRPNVEKLFF. The CDR3 DNA reads TGTGCCAGCAGTTTTGGCAGGCCGAACGTGGAAAAACTGTTTTTT. The genes are TRBV28 and TRBJ1-4; D is undetermined. Looked up from germline, CDR1 is MDHEN and CDR2 is SYDVKM. This CDR3 has 15 amino acids. Between the trimmed V and J ends, which lost 3 bases and 8 bases, there was a span of 16 bases.

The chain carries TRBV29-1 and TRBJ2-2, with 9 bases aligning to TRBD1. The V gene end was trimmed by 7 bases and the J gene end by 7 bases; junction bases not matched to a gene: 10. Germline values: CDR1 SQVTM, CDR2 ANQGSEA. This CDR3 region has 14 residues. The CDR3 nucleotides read TGCAGCGGCGTGCCGGGACAGGGCAACGGGGAGCTGTTTTTT. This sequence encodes CSGVPGQGNGELFF.

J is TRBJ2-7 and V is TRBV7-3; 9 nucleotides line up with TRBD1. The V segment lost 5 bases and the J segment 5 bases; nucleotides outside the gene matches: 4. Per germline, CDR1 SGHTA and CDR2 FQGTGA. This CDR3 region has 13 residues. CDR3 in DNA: TGTGCCAGCAGCCTCCGGGACAGGGACGAGCAGTACTTC. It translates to CASSLRDRDEQYF.

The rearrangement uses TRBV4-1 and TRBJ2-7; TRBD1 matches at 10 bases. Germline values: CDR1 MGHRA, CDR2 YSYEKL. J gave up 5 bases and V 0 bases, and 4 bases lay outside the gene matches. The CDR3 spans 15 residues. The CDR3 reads CASSQDSGQGNEQYF. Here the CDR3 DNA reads TGCGCCAGCAGCCAAGACTCGGGACAGGGGAACGAGCAGTACTTC.

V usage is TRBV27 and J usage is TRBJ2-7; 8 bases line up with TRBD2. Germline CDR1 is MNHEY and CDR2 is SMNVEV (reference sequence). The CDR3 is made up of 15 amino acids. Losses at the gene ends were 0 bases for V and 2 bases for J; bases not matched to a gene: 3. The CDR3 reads CASSLSTSGAYEQYF. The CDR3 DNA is TGTGCCAGCAGTTTATCCACTAGCGGAGCCTACGAGCAGTACTTC.

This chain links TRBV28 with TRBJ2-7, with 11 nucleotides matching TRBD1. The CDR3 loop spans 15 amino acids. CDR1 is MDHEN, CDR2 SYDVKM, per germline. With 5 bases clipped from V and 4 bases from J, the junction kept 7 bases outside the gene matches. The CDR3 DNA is TGTGCCAGCAGTCAGGGACAGGGGGGCTTTTACGAGCAGTACTTC. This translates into CASSQGQGGFYEQYF.